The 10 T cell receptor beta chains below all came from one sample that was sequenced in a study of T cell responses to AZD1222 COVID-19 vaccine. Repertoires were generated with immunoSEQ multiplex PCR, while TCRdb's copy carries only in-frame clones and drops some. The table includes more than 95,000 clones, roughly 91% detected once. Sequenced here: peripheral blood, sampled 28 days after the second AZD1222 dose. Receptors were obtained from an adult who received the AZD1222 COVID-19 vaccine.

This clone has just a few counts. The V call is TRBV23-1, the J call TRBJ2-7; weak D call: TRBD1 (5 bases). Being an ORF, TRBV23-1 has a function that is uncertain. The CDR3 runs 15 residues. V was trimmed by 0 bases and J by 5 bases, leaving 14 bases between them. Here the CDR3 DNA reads TGCGCCAGCAGTCAATCGTTACAGGACCCTAACGAGCAGTACTTC. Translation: CASSQSLQDPNEQYF.

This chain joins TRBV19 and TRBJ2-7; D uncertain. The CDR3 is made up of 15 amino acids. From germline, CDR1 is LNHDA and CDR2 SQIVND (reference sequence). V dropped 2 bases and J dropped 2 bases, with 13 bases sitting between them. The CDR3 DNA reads TGTGCCAGTAGTATAAGCGTCGGCGGAACCTACGAGCAGTACTTC. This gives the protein CASSISVGGTYEQYF.

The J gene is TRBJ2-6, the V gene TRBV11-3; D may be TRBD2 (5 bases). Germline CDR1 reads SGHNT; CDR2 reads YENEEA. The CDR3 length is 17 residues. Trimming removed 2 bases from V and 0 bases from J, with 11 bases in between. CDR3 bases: TGTGCCAGCAGCTTAACTAGGCTCCTCTCTGGGGCCAACGTCCTGACTTTC. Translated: CASSLTRLLSGANVLTF.

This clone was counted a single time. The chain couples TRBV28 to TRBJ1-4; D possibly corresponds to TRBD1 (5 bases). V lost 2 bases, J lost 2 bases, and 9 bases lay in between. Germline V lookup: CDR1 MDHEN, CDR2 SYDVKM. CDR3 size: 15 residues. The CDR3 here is CASSLMGETNEKLFF. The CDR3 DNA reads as TGTGCCAGCAGTTTAATGGGGGAGACTAATGAAAAACTGTTTTTT.

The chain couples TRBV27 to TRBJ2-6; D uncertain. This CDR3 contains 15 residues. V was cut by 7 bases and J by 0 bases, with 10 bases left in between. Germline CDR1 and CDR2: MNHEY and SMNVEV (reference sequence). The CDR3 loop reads CASTSSLSGANVLTF. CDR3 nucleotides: TGTGCCAGCACCAGTTCCCTCTCTGGGGCCAACGTCCTGACTTTC.

CDR3 amino acids: CASSYGQGAGELFF. The CDR3 coding sequence is TGTGCCAGCAGTTACGGGCAGGGGGCCGGGGAGCTGTTTTTT. The rearrangement joins TRBV6-5 to TRBJ2-2, with 7 bases matching TRBD1. The CDR3 length is 14 residues. The V segment lost 2 bases and the J segment 6 bases; nucleotides outside the gene matches: 3. Germline V CDR1 and CDR2: MNHEY, SVGAGI.

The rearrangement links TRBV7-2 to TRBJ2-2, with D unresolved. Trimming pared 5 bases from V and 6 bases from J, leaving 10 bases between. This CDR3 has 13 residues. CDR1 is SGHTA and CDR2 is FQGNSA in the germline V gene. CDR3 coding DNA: TGTGCCAGCAGCCTCCAAATAGCCGGGGAGCTGTTTTTT. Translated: CASSLQIAGELFF.

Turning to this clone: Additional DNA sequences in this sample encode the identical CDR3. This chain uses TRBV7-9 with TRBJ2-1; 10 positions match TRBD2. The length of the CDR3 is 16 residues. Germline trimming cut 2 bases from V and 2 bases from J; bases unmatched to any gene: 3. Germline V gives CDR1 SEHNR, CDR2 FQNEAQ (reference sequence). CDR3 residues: CASSLSLAGAYNEQFF. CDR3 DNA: TGTGCCAGCAGCTTATCCCTAGCGGGGGCCTACAATGAGCAGTTCTTC.

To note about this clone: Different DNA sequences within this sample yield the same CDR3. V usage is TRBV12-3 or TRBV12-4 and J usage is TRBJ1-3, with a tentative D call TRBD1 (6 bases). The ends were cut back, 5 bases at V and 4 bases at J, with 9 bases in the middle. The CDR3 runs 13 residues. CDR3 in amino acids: CASSPTGGNTIYF. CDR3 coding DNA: TGTGCCAGCAGTCCAACAGGGGGAAACACCATATATTTT.

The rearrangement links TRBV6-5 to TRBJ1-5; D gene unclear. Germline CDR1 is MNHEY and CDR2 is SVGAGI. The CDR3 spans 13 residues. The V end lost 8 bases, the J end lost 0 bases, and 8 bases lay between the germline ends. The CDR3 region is CASGTASNQPQHF. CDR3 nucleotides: TGTGCCAGCGGAACAGCTAGCAATCAGCCCCAGCATTTT.